The TCR beta chain described here comes from a study of molecular identifiers for immune sequencing clone quantification. TCRdb ran MiXCR on the PCR reads and lists one entry per CDR3 protein. The sample carries hundreds of thousands of distinct CDR3 sequences, around 20% recorded once. The specimen sequenced was naive CD8+ T cells from blood, with Jurkat cell RNA spiked in. Indicated subset: FACS-sorted CD8+CD4-CCR7+CD45RA+ naive T cells. The source is a human donor in good health. Some libraries in this study had Jurkat cell RNA spiked in.

The CDR3: CASSPMGGPYGYTF. The CDR3 bases are TGTGCCAGCAGCCCGATGGGGGGGCCCTATGGCTACACCTTC. The V and J genes are TRBV11-2 and TRBJ1-2, with a possible D match to TRBD1 (6 bases). Germline values: CDR1 SGHAT, CDR2 FQNNGV. V lost 5 bases, J lost 4 bases, and 14 bases lay in between. The CDR3 runs to 14 residues. Full variable domain (remainder filled in from reference TRBV11-2 and TRBJ1-2): EAGVAQSPRYKIIEKRQSVAFWCNPISGHATLYWYQQILGQGPKLLIQFQNNGVVDDSQLPKDRFSAERLKGVDSTLKIQPAKLEDSAVYLCASSPMGGPYGYTFGSGTRLTVV.